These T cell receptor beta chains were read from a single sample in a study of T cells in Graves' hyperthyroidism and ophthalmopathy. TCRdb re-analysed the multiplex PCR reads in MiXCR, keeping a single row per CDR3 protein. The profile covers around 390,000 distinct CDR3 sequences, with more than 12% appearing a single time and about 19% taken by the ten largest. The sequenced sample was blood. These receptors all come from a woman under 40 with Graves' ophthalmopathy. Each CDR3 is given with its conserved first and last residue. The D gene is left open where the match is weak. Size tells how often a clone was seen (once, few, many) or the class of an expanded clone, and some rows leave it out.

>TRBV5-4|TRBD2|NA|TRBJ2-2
CASSLVSGGAGELFF
TGTGCCAGCAGCTTGGTCAGCGGGGGGGCCGGGGAGCTGTTTTTT
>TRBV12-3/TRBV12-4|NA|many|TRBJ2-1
CASREGDKQFF
TGTGCCAGCAGAGAGGGGGACAAGCAGTTCTTC
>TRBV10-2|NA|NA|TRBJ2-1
CASGERLVPPHEQFF
TGCGCCAGCGGTGAAAGACTAGTGCCCCCCCATGAGCAGTTCTTC
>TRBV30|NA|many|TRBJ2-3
CAWSVGPTDRRRVGVTDTQYF
TGTGCCTGGAGTGTAGGCCCTACTGACCGGCGAAGAGTAGGGGTCACAGATACGCAGTATTTT
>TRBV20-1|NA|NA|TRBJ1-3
CSASTDSSGNTIYF
TGCAGTGCTAGTACAGATAGCTCTGGAAACACCATATATTTT
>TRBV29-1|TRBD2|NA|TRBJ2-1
CSVEDLRAGASGSYNEQFF
TGCAGCGTTGAAGATCTACGGGCGGGTGCTAGCGGGTCCTACAATGAGCAGTTCTTC
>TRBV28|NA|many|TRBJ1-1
CASSLYLVGSNTEAFF
TGTGCCAGCAGTTTATATCTTGTCGGGTCTAACACTGAAGCTTTCTTT
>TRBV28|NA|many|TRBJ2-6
CASSPYSSGANVLTF
TGTGCCAGCAGTCCGTATAGCTCTGGGGCCAACGTCCTGACTTTC
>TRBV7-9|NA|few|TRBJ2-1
CASGPGGLSYNEQFF
TGTGCCAGCGGCCCGGGGGGCCTTTCCTACAATGAGCAGTTCTTC
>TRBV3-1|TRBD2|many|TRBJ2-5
CASSQVKGLAVQETQYF
TGTGCCAGCAGCCAAGTTAAAGGACTAGCGGTACAAGAGACCCAGTACTTC
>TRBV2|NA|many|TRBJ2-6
CASRGLTSGANVLTF
TGTGCCAGCAGGGGGTTGACTTCTGGGGCCAACGTCCTGACTTTC